The present T cell receptor beta chain was sequenced within a study of CD8 T cells in Susac syndrome (dated by TCRdb to the late 2010s). Broadly, across the study: Of the Susac syndrome patients who were sequenced, under ten were in clinical remission while about six had clinically active disease. Susac syndrome patients were therapy-naive, on corticosteroids (some also receiving IVIg), or on IVIg alone at blood withdrawal. Repertoire sequencing was used to test whether CD8+ T cell activation and differentiation in Susac syndrome was antigen driven. The study at large found these results: No clonal expansion was detected in the CD4+ T cell repertoire of Susac syndrome patients. The TCR sequencing and HLA analysis was acknowledged to have included a relatively small number of individuals.

RNA was extracted using the RNeasy kit, and about 0.5 to 1 ug of the RNA was reverse transcribed with random hexamers. The immunoSEQ multiplex PCR assay, covering 54 Vbeta and 13 Jbeta segments, was used to amplify TCR beta CDR3 regions. Bias from PCR amplification was corrected by using a synthetic template baseline for primer optimization and for computational correction. For the original study's pipeline: Reads were annotated to V, D and J genes per IMGT and analyzed with immunoSEQ Analyzer, keeping only productive sequences. Clonality was calculated as one minus the Shannon entropy normalized by log2 of the number of productive unique sequences. For each patient and control, public and private clones were evaluated among the 100 most prevalent clones. A clone was defined as Susac-specific if it was absent from the healthy and MS cohorts, from some 1,100 published viral clones and from other ImmuneACCESS disease sequences. TCRdb reanalyzed the raw reads on its own, using fastp at Q25 for trimming and MiXCR for clone calling, and kept in-frame beta chains. One record per CDR3 amino acid sequence lists the most common genes and DNA. TCRdb assigned the V and J calls; the authors' analysis was not used. This sample gives about 180,000 distinct CDR3 sequences in total; over 90% of them show up just once. Together, the top ten hold 0.085% to 0.1% of the sample.

According to the germline V gene, CDR1 reads MDHEN and CDR2 reads SYDVKM. The CDR3 runs 13 amino acids, cysteine and phenylalanine included. Just CDR3 DNA is preserved here, 39 bases in frame from base 1. Ends trimmed: V by 7 bases, J by 6 bases; bases unmatched to a gene: 8. Peripheral blood CD8+ and CD4+ T cells from healthy donors, Susac syndrome patients and multiple sclerosis patients were profiled using high-throughput TCR beta sequencing. The Susac syndrome patients fulfilled recently defined diagnostic criteria for either definite or probable disease. Bulk CD8+ and CD4+ T cells were purified by magnetic negative isolation, while CD8+ TEMRA cells were enriched using FACS. Blood was collected in EDTA tubes and processed within 24 hours, with PBMCs isolated through density gradient centrifugation. PBMCs destined for TCR sequencing were cryopreserved in liquid nitrogen and later thawed in a 37 °C water bath. The sorted or isolated CD4+, CD8+ and CD8+ TEMRA cells reached a purity of at least 90%.

As to this clonotype: Its antigen is not yet known. No qualities accompany the bases; no much larger clone lies one base away.

The origin of this receptor is a human donor with Susac syndrome. The sequencing input was CD4+ T cells from PBMCs. The chain is encoded by TRBV28 joined to TRBJ1-1; 7 bases in between match TRBD1. The nucleotide sequence is TGTGCCAGCATCCGGACAGGAGGGCCTGAAGCTTTCTTT. It codes for CASIRTGGPEAFF.